The next 22 T cell receptor beta chains were all read from a single sample in a study of identical twins. MiXCR was run by TCRdb on the 5' RACE reads, yielding one entry per CDR3 protein. The sample has some 1,600,000 distinct CDR3 sequences, around 29% seen once; the top ten hold around 0.3%. Sequenced material: cord blood. The receptors here all came from a newborn girl in good health.

This clonotype has a handful of counts. The J gene is TRBJ1-1, the V gene TRBV7-2, with a weak D call TRBD1 (5 bases). CDR1 is SGHTA and CDR2 is FQGNSA in the germline V gene. V lost 1 base and J lost 6, with 12 bases in between. The CDR3 has 14 residues. CDR3 in DNA: TGTGCCAGCAGCTTAGTTCCGGGGCGGGCTGAAGCTTTCTTT. Translated, it gives CASSLVPGRAEAFF.

Many counts were recorded for this clonotype. V is TRBV7-2 and J is TRBJ2-7; 7 nucleotides match TRBD1. V shed 6 bases and J 1 base; nucleotides not matched to a gene: 6. Per the germline V gene, CDR1 is SGHTA and CDR2 is FQGNSA. This CDR3 has 14 amino acids. CDR3 protein: CASSSRQGSYEQYF. The CDR3 DNA sequence: TGTGCCAGCAGTTCCCGACAGGGTTCCTACGAGCAGTACTTC. Variable domain in full (rest from reference TRBV7-2 and TRBJ2-7): GAGVSQSPSNKVTEKGKDVELRCDPISGHTALYWYRQSLGQGLEFLIYFQGNSAPDKSGLPSDRFSAERTGGSVSTLTIQRTQQEDSAVYLCASSSRQGSYEQYFGPGTRLTVT.

The chain recombines TRBV12-3 or TRBV12-4 with TRBJ2-5; 7 positions match TRBD1. The DNA end favors TRBJ2-7, so the J call may be wrong. CDR3 length: 15 residues. The CDR3 region has the DNA TGTGCCAGCAGCCCACAGGGGTTTCTAACGGGCGAGCAGTACTTC. This codes for CASSPQGFLTGEQYF.

This clonotype was counted a few times. V usage is TRBV18 and J usage is TRBJ2-7; 9 nucleotides agree with TRBD1. The V and J ends lost 8 bases and 3 bases, in that order; junction bases with no gene match: 11. CDR3 length equals 15 residues. The germline CDR1 and CDR2 sequences are KGHSH and LQKENI. The CDR3 nucleotides read TGTGCCAGCACGCCTTTGGGACAGGGAGGCTACGAGCAGTACTTC. Its translation: CASTPLGQGGYEQYF. Using reference TRBV18 and TRBJ2-7 for the parts outside the CDR3, the full variable domain is NAGVMQNPRHLVRRRGQEARLRCSPMKGHSHVYWYRQLPEEGLKFMVYLQKENIIDESGMPKERFSAEFPKEGPSILRIQQVVRGDSAAYFCASTPLGQGGYEQYFGPGTRLTVT.

The CDR3 here is CASSPDRNNEKLFF. As DNA, the CDR3 is TGTGCCAGCAGCCCGGACCGGAATAATGAAAAACTGTTTTTT. The rearrangement joins TRBV5-6 to TRBJ1-4; D not certain. The germline gives CDR1 SGHDT, CDR2 YYEEEE. CDR3 length: 14 amino acids. V dropped 4 bases and J dropped 4 bases, with 11 bases sitting between them.

This clonotype occurred a few times. The chain joins TRBV27 to TRBJ1-6; D unresolved. This CDR3 is built from 16 residues. Trimming took off 2 bases at V and 8 bases at J, with 16 bases between the two ends. Germline V gives CDR1 MNHEY, CDR2 SMNVEV (reference sequence). The CDR3 bases are TGTGCCAGCAGTTTAGAACGGCTTGGCCCATATTCACCCCTCCACTTT. This encodes CASSLERLGPYSPLHF.

V and J are TRBV7-6 and TRBJ2-1, with 12 bases that match TRBD2. The germline V gene encodes CDR1 SGHVS and CDR2 FNYEAQ. CDR3 size: 15 residues. Trimming took 3 bases from V and 7 from J; bases not matched to a gene: 4. The CDR3: CASSFRTSGINEQFF. In nucleotides, the CDR3 is TGTGCCAGCAGCTTTAGGACTAGCGGGATAAATGAGCAGTTCTTC.

This chain links TRBV5-1 with TRBJ2-5; D is ambiguous. Germline V gene sequence: CDR1 SGHRS, CDR2 YFSETQ. The CDR3 has 14 amino acids. Trimming left V 1 base short and J 11 bases short, with 18 bases between. CDR3 nucleotides: TGCGCCAGCAGCTTGCCACCTCAATGGGATGAGCAGTACTTC. Protein sequence: CASSLPPQWDEQYF.

A few counts support this clonotype. The rearrangement links TRBV15 to TRBJ1-4; D may be TRBD1 (6 bases). This CDR3 region has 16 residues. Germline CDR1 is LNHNV and CDR2 is YYDKDF (reference sequence). V was cut by 8 bases and J by 0 bases, with 16 bases left in between. DNA for the CDR3: TGTGCCACCTCCCAGGGGTCTATGTCAACTAATGAAAAACTGTTTTTT. Amino acid sequence: CATSQGSMSTNEKLFF.

This chain links TRBV14 with TRBJ2-6; D not certain. The CDR3 consists of 16 residues. Trimming took off 0 bases at V and 4 bases at J, with 10 bases between the two ends. Germline V gene sequence: CDR1 SGHDN, CDR2 FVKESK. The CDR3 DNA follows: TGTGCCAGCAGCCAAGAAAGGGCTTACGGGGCCAACGTCCTGACTTTC. Its translation: CASSQERAYGANVLTF.

The chain uses TRBV5-1 and TRBJ2-7; 7 positions match TRBD1. With the DNA end fitting TRBJ2-5 better, the J assignment may be wrong. The CDR3 spans 16 residues. Germline CDR1 is SGHRS and CDR2 is YFSETQ. The CDR3 sequence is CASSFGTGERKETQYF. Written as DNA, the CDR3 is TGCGCCAGCAGCTTCGGTACAGGGGAGAGGAAAGAGACCCAGTACTTC.

The genes are TRBV20-1 and TRBJ2-7; TRBD1 aligns across 7 bases. Germline V gene sequence: CDR1 DFQATT, CDR2 SNEGSKA (reference sequence). This CDR3 region has 13 residues. The V and J ends lost 5 bases and 2 bases, in that order; junction bases with no gene match: 6. In DNA form, the CDR3 reads TGCAGTGCTGGGGACAGAGGCCCCTACGAGCAGTACTTC. Its translation: CSAGDRGPYEQYF.

The rearrangement uses TRBV6-6 and TRBJ1-1, with D possibly being TRBD1 (6 bases). Germline V CDR1 and CDR2: MNHNY, SVGAGI (reference sequence). The CDR3 runs to 15 residues. Deletions cut 6 bases from V and 5 bases from J, with 19 bases between. The CDR3 region has the DNA TGTGCCAGCAGGAAACACAGGGAGAAGGGGACTGAAGCTTTCTTT. Its translation: CASRKHREKGTEAFF.

Only a few counts were recorded for this clonotype. The chain combines TRBV6-1 with TRBJ1-5; 10 nucleotides match TRBD1. Unmatched junction bases numbered 8, after V lost 2 bases and J lost 7 bases. The germline V gene encodes CDR1 MNHNS and CDR2 SASEGT. This CDR3 spans 16 amino acids. DNA of the CDR3: TGTGCCAGCAGTGAAAGGAGACAGGGGGCAAACCAGCCCCAGCATTTT. Translated: CASSERRQGANQPQHF.

The CDR3 is CASILETGSDTQYF. DNA of the CDR3: TGCGCCAGCATCCTAGAAACAGGGTCCGATACGCAGTATTTT. The chain links TRBV5-1 to TRBJ2-3, with TRBD1 as a possible D gene (6 bases). Germline V gene lookup returns CDR1 SGHRS and CDR2 YFSETQ. The CDR3 runs to 14 residues. Trimming removed 6 bases at V and 6 bases at J, with 17 bases between.

This clonotype occurred a few times. The chain uses TRBV12-3 or TRBV12-4 and TRBJ2-3, with no clear D. The V end lost 7 bases, the J end lost 4 bases, and 12 bases lay between the germline ends. CDR3 length: 13 residues. The CDR3 DNA reads as TGTGCCAGCACCTTTACTGGCCCAGATACGCAGTATTTT. Protein: CASTFTGPDTQYF.

This clonotype was seen only a few times. As DNA, the CDR3 is TGTGCCTGGGGGGACAGTTCCTACGAGCAGTACTTC. Encoded protein: CAWGDSSYEQYF. The genes are TRBV30 and TRBJ2-7; 7 bases align to TRBD1. The CDR3 is made up of 12 amino acids. Germline values: CDR1 GTSNPN, CDR2 SVGIG (reference sequence). With V trimmed by 5 bases and J by 1 base, 2 bases remained unmatched. Using reference TRBV30 and TRBJ2-7 for the parts outside the CDR3, the full variable domain is SQTIHQWPATLVQPVGSPLSLECTVEGTSNPNLYWYRQAAGRGLQLLFYSVGIGQISSEVPQNLSASRPQDRQFILSSKKLLLSDSGFYLCAWGDSSYEQYFGPGTRLTVT.

The chain joins TRBV6-6 to TRBJ1-1; weak D call: TRBD1 (6 bases). CDR1 and CDR2 (germline): MNHNY, SVGAGI (reference sequence). This CDR3 spans 14 amino acids. Trimming removed 7 bases from V and 1 base from J, with 13 bases in between. CDR3 bases: TGTGCCAGCACCGGGTCGGACAGGAACACTGAAGCTTTCTTT. Translation gives CASTGSDRNTEAFF.

The CDR3 is CATSDLNSSSYEQYF. CDR3 nucleotides: TGTGCCACCAGTGATTTGAACAGTAGCTCCTACGAGCAGTACTTC. The genes are TRBV24-1 and TRBJ2-7; D unclear. The CDR3 covers 15 residues. Germline CDR1 and CDR2: KGHDR and SFDVKD. Trimming removed 0 bases from V and 0 bases from J, with 8 bases in between.

The J gene is TRBJ2-5, the V gene TRBV14, with 10 bases identical to TRBD2. The ends lost 1 base at V and 2 bases at J; junction bases unmatched: 4. This CDR3 has 16 amino acids. Per germline, CDR1 SGHDN and CDR2 FVKESK. In DNA, the CDR3 is TGTGCCAGCAGCCAAGTTAGCGGGAGGTTACAAGAGACCCAGTACTTC. Translation: CASSQVSGRLQETQYF. The variable domain in full, with the rest retrieved from reference TRBV14 and TRBJ2-5, is EAGVTQFPSHSVIEKGQTVTLRCDPISGHDNLYWYRRVMGKEIKFLLHFVKESKQDESGMPNNRFLAERTGGTYSTLKVQPAELEDSGVYFCASSQVSGRLQETQYFGPGTRLLVL.

This clonotype occurred once. The chain is built from TRBV9 and TRBJ2-1; D is unresolved. CDR1 and CDR2 (germline): SGDLS, YYNGEE. This CDR3 is 13 amino acids long. V gave up 0 bases and J gave up 13 bases, with 14 bases separating them. CDR3 protein: CASSVGGEETQFF. The CDR3 region has the DNA TGTGCCAGCAGCGTAGGCGGAGAAGAGACCCAGTTCTTC.

Written as DNA, the CDR3 is TGTGCCAGCAGCCAAGATAAGCGGAGGCCCAACACTGAAGCTTTCTTT. This translates into CASSQDKRRPNTEAFF. This chain joins TRBV4-2 and TRBJ1-1; D is unresolved. Germline V gene data show CDR1 as LGHNA and CDR2 as YNFKEQ. This CDR3 region has 16 residues. V gave up 0 bases and J gave up 2 bases, with 13 bases separating them.